This T cell receptor beta chain was captured in a study of OX40 agonist ivuxolimab in advanced cancers. Libraries were prepared by immunoSEQ multiplex PCR; TCRdb keeps only in-frame clonotypes and omits some of them. The data hold 68,000 or so clones, with approximately 86% observed a single time. This clone was picked up a small number of times. This CDR3 spans 15 amino acids. V shed 4 bases and J 9 bases; nucleotides not matched to a gene: 14. Germline assignment: CDR1 LNHDA and CDR2 SQIVND (reference sequence). Sequenced here: CD4+ or CD8+ T cells sorted from blood, sampled in a trial of the OX40 agonist ivuxolimab. This receptor was obtained from an adult with an advanced solid tumor such as melanoma, head and neck, liver or kidney cancer. The chain is built from TRBV19 and TRBJ2-5, with TRBD2 matching over 7 bases. CDR3 region: CASSTGRGRGRAQYF. The DNA for the CDR3 is TGTGCCAGTAGTACGGGGAGGGGCCGGGGAAGGGCCCAGTACTTC.